The rows below give T cell receptor beta chains drawn from one sample of a study of CD8 T cells in Susac syndrome. In TCRdb, the immunoSEQ multiplex PCR reads were re-called with MiXCR into one record per CDR3 protein. The top ten clones hold about 0.071% of a sample with about 250,000 distinct CDR3 sequences, 85% to 95% of them seen once. Sequenced: CD4+ T cells from PBMCs. Receptor source: a human donor with multiple sclerosis. Each CDR3 is given with its conserved first and last residue. The order of the fields is J gene, clone size, V gene, D gene, CDR3 protein, CDR3 DNA. A D gene is named only where the DNA matches it firmly. The listing skips clone size in some rows; elsewhere it reads once, few, many or a size class.

TRBJ1-1	NA	TRBV30	NA	CAWKPEDTEAFF	TGTGCCTGGAAACCGGAGGACACTGAAGCTTTCTTT
TRBJ2-3	NA	TRBV7-9	TRBD1	CASSYLDRRSTDTQYF	TGTGCCAGCAGCTACCTGGACAGGAGGAGCACAGATACGCAGTATTTT
TRBJ1-2	NA	TRBV6-5	TRBD1	CASSSRQGRGYGYTF	TGTGCCAGCAGTTCGCGACAGGGGAGAGGCTATGGCTACACCTTC
TRBJ1-5	NA	TRBV28	TRBD1	CASRRQGQQPQHF	TGTGCCAGCAGACGACAGGGGCAACAGCCCCAGCATTTT
TRBJ1-5	NA	TRBV4-2	NA	CASSQGRQDNQPQHF	TGTGCCAGCAGCCAAGGGCGCCAAGACAATCAGCCCCAGCATTTT
TRBJ1-1	few	TRBV11-3	NA	CASSLDRAEAFF	TGTGCCAGCAGCTTAGATCGCGCTGAAGCTTTCTTT
TRBJ2-2	once	TRBV30	NA	CAWRRGGQNTGELFF	TGTGCCTGGAGGAGGGGTGGACAGAACACCGGGGAGCTGTTTTTT
TRBJ1-2	NA	TRBV18	TRBD1	CASSPSTGGGYGYTF	TGTGCCAGCTCACCATCCACAGGGGGCGGCTATGGCTACACCTTC
TRBJ1-6	NA	TRBV19	TRBD1	CARGADRGGSPLHF	TGTGCCAGGGGGGCGGACAGGGGAGGCTCACCCCTCCACTTT
TRBJ1-5	NA	TRBV12-5	NA	CASGSPRGLGTYSNQPQHF	TGTGCTAGTGGTTCGCCCCGCGGGTTGGGGACATATAGCAATCAGCCCCAGCATTTT
TRBJ2-1	NA	TRBV24-1	NA	CATSDRTGSSYNEQFF	TGTGCCACCAGTGATCGTACAGGGAGCTCCTACAATGAGCAGTTCTTC
TRBJ2-1	NA	TRBV4-2	NA	CASSQATSSYNEQFF	TGTGCCAGCAGCCAGGCCACGAGCTCCTACAATGAGCAGTTCTTC
TRBJ1-6	NA	TRBV30	TRBD1	CAWGTAINSPLHF	TGTGCCTGGGGGACAGCGATTAATTCACCCCTCCACTTT
TRBJ2-2	NA	TRBV29-1	NA	CSVEARGGYTGELFF	TGCAGCGTTGAAGCCAGGGGGGGTTACACCGGGGAGCTGTTTTTT
TRBJ2-7	NA	TRBV14	NA	CASSHYRGYEQYF	TGTGCCAGCAGCCATTACCGGGGTTACGAGCAGTACTTC
TRBJ1-6	NA	TRBV7-3	NA	CASSLSRGVGSPLHF	TGTGCCAGCAGCTTAAGCCGGGGGGTCGGCTCACCCCTCCACTTT
TRBJ1-6	once	TRBV2	NA	CASSLRQKDVSPLHF	TGTGCCAGCAGTCTTCGACAGAAGGATGTTTCACCCCTCCACTTT
TRBJ2-3	NA	TRBV7-2	NA	CASSALAVPTDTQYF	TGTGCCAGCAGCGCCTTAGCGGTCCCCACAGATACGCAGTATTTT
TRBJ2-2	NA	TRBV15	TRBD1	CATSLTGTDLTGELFF	TGTGCCACCAGCTTGACCGGGACAGATCTTACCGGGGAGCTGTTTTTT
TRBJ2-1	NA	TRBV7-9	NA	CASSSIPYNEQFF	TGTGCCAGCAGCTCCATACCATACAATGAGCAGTTCTTC
TRBJ2-2	NA	TRBV20-1	NA	CSARSGNIGELFF	TGCAGTGCTAGATCAGGGAACATCGGGGAGCTGTTTTTT
TRBJ2-3	NA	TRBV30	NA	CAWSGSTNTQYF	TGTGCCTGGAGTGGCAGCACGAATACGCAGTATTTT
TRBJ2-1	NA	TRBV12-3/TRBV12-4	NA	CASTWDNYNEQFF	TGTGCCAGCACCTGGGACAACTACAATGAGCAGTTCTTC
TRBJ1-5	NA	TRBV29-1	NA	CSVKDSRRKPQHF	TGCAGCGTCAAGGACAGTCGACGAAAGCCCCAGCATTTT
TRBJ1-1	NA	TRBV9	TRBD1	CASSVAWTGSTEAFF	TGTGCCAGCAGCGTAGCATGGACAGGGAGCACTGAAGCTTTCTTT
TRBJ1-1	NA	TRBV20-1	NA	CSAHGPAEHSEAFF	TGCAGTGCTCATGGTCCGGCCGAACATAGTGAAGCTTTCTTT
TRBJ2-7	NA	TRBV12-3/TRBV12-4	NA	CASMGRDRAYEQYF	TGTGCCAGCATGGGTAGAGACCGAGCCTACGAGCAGTACTTC
TRBJ2-1	NA	TRBV19	TRBD1	CASSRDRVSGEQFF	TGTGCCAGTAGTAGGGACAGGGTATCCGGAGAGCAGTTCTTC
TRBJ1-1	NA	TRBV20-1	NA	CSARGVGTEAFF	TGCAGTGCAAGAGGGGTGGGCACTGAAGCTTTCTTT
TRBJ1-1	NA	TRBV18	TRBD1	CASSRGGTGGKTEAFF	TGTGCCAGCTCACGGGGCGGGACAGGGGGCAAAACTGAAGCTTTCTTT
TRBJ1-5	few	TRBV7-8	TRBD1	CASSPIQGAQPQHF	TGTGCCAGCAGCCCGATACAGGGGGCCCAGCCCCAGCATTTT
TRBJ1-4	NA	TRBV19	NA	CASAHNEKLFF	TGTGCCAGTGCACATAATGAAAAACTGTTTTTT
TRBJ2-2	NA	TRBV7-2	NA	CASSTRQGRAGELFF	TGTGCCAGCAGCACCCGACAGGGGAGGGCCGGGGAGCTGTTTTTT
TRBJ1-1	NA	TRBV3-1	TRBD1	CASSHPQGVTEAFF	TGTGCCAGCAGCCATCCTCAGGGGGTCACTGAAGCTTTCTTT
TRBJ2-5	NA	TRBV7-2	NA	CASSLRGGRETQYF	TGTGCCAGCAGCTTAAGGGGGGGGCGTGAGACCCAGTACTTC
TRBJ2-5	NA	TRBV9	NA	CASSVEGSQETQYF	TGTGCCAGCAGCGTAGAGGGCAGCCAAGAGACCCAGTACTTC
TRBJ1-2	NA	TRBV5-1	TRBD1	CASSRSGQGAEGYTF	TGCGCCAGCAGCCGGTCGGGACAGGGGGCAGAAGGCTACACCTTC
TRBJ1-3	NA	TRBV9	NA	CASSVGAGRGQPGNTIYF	TGTGCCAGCAGCGTAGGGGCAGGACGGGGTCAACCTGGAAACACCATATATTTT
TRBJ1-5	NA	TRBV24-1	TRBD1	CATSDGTGGGQPQHF	TGTGCCACCAGTGATGGTACAGGGGGCGGCCAGCCCCAGCATTTT
TRBJ1-1	NA	TRBV2	NA	CASSGTWGDTEAFF	TGTGCCAGCAGTGGGACGTGGGGGGACACTGAAGCTTTCTTT
TRBJ2-1	NA	TRBV20-1	TRBD2	CSAPRTSGGVYSSYNEQFF	TGCAGTGCACCAAGGACTAGCGGGGGAGTTTATAGCTCCTACAATGAGCAGTTCTTC
TRBJ1-2	NA	TRBV25-1	NA	CASSKGNYGYTF	TGTGCCAGCAGTAAGGGGAACTATGGCTACACCTTC
TRBJ2-3	NA	TRBV6-1	TRBD1	CASSTQTGFTDTQYF	TGTGCCAGCAGTACCCAGACAGGGTTCACAGATACGCAGTATTTT
TRBJ2-1	NA	TRBV20-1	NA	CSARGLGYNEQFF	TGCAGTGCTAGGGGGTTAGGTTACAATGAGCAGTTCTTC
TRBJ2-1	NA	TRBV25-1	TRBD1	CASSEFGTVSSYNEQFF	TGTGCCAGCAGTGAATTCGGGACAGTGAGCTCCTACAATGAGCAGTTCTTC
TRBJ1-2	NA	TRBV25-1	TRBD1	CASSRDGQGFSGYTF	TGTGCCAGCAGTCGGGATGGACAGGGCTTTAGTGGCTACACCTTC
TRBJ2-2	NA	TRBV12-3/TRBV12-4	NA	CASSPHRITNTGELFF	TGTGCCAGCAGTCCTCACAGGATTACGAACACCGGGGAGCTGTTTTTT
TRBJ1-5	few	TRBV19	NA	CASSPTSPPQHF	TGTGCCAGTAGTCCAACCTCCCCCCCCCAGCATTTT
TRBJ2-2	NA	TRBV4-1	TRBD1	CASSQEGQVGVGELFF	TGCGCCAGCAGCCAAGAAGGACAGGTCGGAGTCGGGGAGCTGTTTTTT
TRBJ2-5	NA	TRBV15	NA	CATSRGNSRETQYF	TGTGCCACCAGCAGAGGTAACTCGAGGGAGACCCAGTACTTC